Listed here are 20 T cell receptor beta chains from one sample, sequenced in a study of blood T cells in healthy people across ages. A second PCR of 7 to 11 cycles used a sample-barcoded 5' primer and a J-beta primer mix. TCRdb processed the 5' RACE reads anew with MiXCR; each CDR3 protein has one entry. The sample has roughly 1,700,000 distinct CDR3 sequences, roughly 27% seen once. The sequenced material came from blood. The receptors shown here come from a woman in her 30s in good health.

This clonotype has a handful of counts. The chain has TRBV6-5 and TRBJ2-3; TRBD2 is a possible D gene (5 bases). Germline CDR1 and CDR2: MNHEY and SVGAGI. This CDR3 contains 15 residues. Trimming stripped 0 bases from V and 2 bases from J, with 9 bases between. As DNA, the CDR3 is TGTGCCAGCAGTTACTCGACTAACCCCACAGATACGCAGTATTTT. This codes for CASSYSTNPTDTQYF.

This clonotype was seen many times. This chain uses TRBV10-2 with TRBJ2-7; D unclear. With 6 bases removed from V and 6 bases from J, the gap between germline ends came to 18 bases. The CDR3 has 14 residues. Germline V CDR1 and CDR2: WSHSY, SAAADI. CDR3 sequence reads: CASSSLTSFGEQYF. The CDR3 region has the DNA TGCGCCAGCAGCTCACTTACCAGTTTCGGCGAGCAGTACTTC.

This clonotype has just a few counts. The J gene is TRBJ2-3, the V gene TRBV6-2 or TRBV6-3, with D possibly being TRBD2 (5 bases). V lost 4 bases to trimming and J lost 11 bases, with 16 bases between them. The CDR3 length is 13 residues. Looked up from germline, CDR1 is MNHEY and CDR2 is SVGEGT. The CDR3 reads CASSSAGEGGQYF. The DNA of the CDR3 is TGTGCCAGCAGTTCCGCCGGAGAAGGAGGGCAGTATTTT.

The V and J genes are TRBV7-2 and TRBJ1-2; maybe TRBD1 (5 bases). Germline CDR1 and CDR2: SGHTA and FQGNSA. V was cut by 5 bases and J by 7 bases, with 14 bases left in between. This CDR3 is built from 13 residues. CDR3 sequence (DNA): TGTGCCAGCAGCACTGGACACAGCTGTGGCTACACCTTC. Its protein product is CASSTGHSCGYTF.

The chain couples TRBV18 to TRBJ1-1; D not certain. CDR3 length: 14 residues. Trimming cost V 3 bases and J 7 bases, with 15 bases left between them. Looked up from germline, CDR1 is KGHSH and CDR2 is LQKENI. The CDR3 sequence: CASSPLEPLHEAFF. CDR3 DNA: TGTGCCAGCTCACCGCTGGAACCCCTACATGAAGCTTTCTTT.

The chain uses TRBV6-6 and TRBJ1-4; no firm D call. This CDR3 is built from 14 residues. Germline V lookup: CDR1 MNHNY, CDR2 SVGAGI (reference sequence). Trimming pared 6 bases from V and 5 bases from J, leaving 13 bases between. CDR3 loop: CASSTGPQNEKLFF. CDR3 in DNA: TGTGCCAGCAGCACCGGGCCACAAAATGAAAAACTGTTTTTT.

The chain has TRBV21-1 and TRBJ2-7; TRBD1, the D gene given by the table, was not confirmed from the DNA. TRBV21-1 is a pseudogene locus. The CDR3 has 17 residues. This chain's CDR3 is CASSISALSQGGREQYF. The CDR3 DNA follows: TGTGCCAGCAGCATTTCGGCATTATCGCAGGGGGGGCGCGAGCAGTACTTC.

This clonotype was recorded at least ten times. The gene calls are TRBV20-1 and TRBJ2-4; the D is unclear. Germline lookup yields CDR1 DFQATT and CDR2 SNEGSKA (reference sequence). The CDR3 consists of 17 residues. V dropped 5 bases and J dropped 0 bases, with 20 bases sitting between them. Written as DNA, the CDR3 is TGCAGTGCTCTATCCCAGGACGGTTCGATAGCCAAAAACATTCAGTACTTC. Translation: CSALSQDGSIAKNIQYF.

In this sample, this clonotype turned up a few times. V usage is TRBV15 and J usage is TRBJ1-2, with D unresolved. Germline lookup yields CDR1 LNHNV and CDR2 YYDKDF (reference sequence). This CDR3 is 13 amino acids long. V was shortened by 2 bases and J by 5 bases, with 9 bases between the two germline ends. CDR3 sequence: CATSRPDWYGYTF. The CDR3 nucleotides read TGTGCCACCAGCAGACCAGATTGGTATGGCTACACCTTC.

The chain uses TRBV24-1 and TRBJ2-1; the D gene could be TRBD1 or TRBD2 (6 bases each). Trimming left V 2 bases short and J 7 bases short, with 20 bases between. The CDR3 consists of 17 residues. Germline CDR1 reads KGHDR; CDR2 reads SFDVKD. The CDR3 DNA follows: TGTGCCACCAGTGATTCTCCTCGGAGCACAGGGAGGAATGAGCAGTTCTTC. Translating gives CATSDSPRSTGRNEQFF.

This chain connects TRBV7-8 to TRBJ1-1; 10 bases agree with TRBD1. Germline trimming cut 7 bases from V and 6 bases from J; bases unmatched to any gene: 8. CDR1 is SGHVS and CDR2 is FQNEAQ in the germline V gene. The CDR3 is 14 residues long. CDR3 DNA: TGTGCCAGCACTTCGGGACAGGGGACCGCTGAAGCTTTCTTT. This encodes CASTSGQGTAEAFF.

This clonotype was recorded at least ten times. The chain uses TRBV7-9 and TRBJ2-1; 10 bases are shared with TRBD2. This CDR3 region has 17 residues. From germline, CDR1 is SEHNR and CDR2 FQNEAQ (reference sequence). V was clipped by 4 bases and J by 8 bases; unmatched bases: 14. The CDR3 coding sequence is TGTGCCAGCAGCTCCCTAGCGGGAGTGGGTGTTCACCATGAGCAGTTCTTC. Its protein product is CASSSLAGVGVHHEQFF.

The V call is TRBV7-9, the J call TRBJ2-7, with a weak D call TRBD2 (6 bases). V lost 6 bases and J lost 5, with 26 bases in between. Germline assignment: CDR1 SEHNR and CDR2 FQNEAQ (reference sequence). The CDR3 sequence is 17 residues long. The CDR3 spells CASSLKARRVGSDEQYF. The CDR3 DNA reads TGTGCCAGCAGTCTTAAGGCCCGCAGGGTCGGGAGCGACGAGCAGTACTTC.

This chain uses TRBV10-3 with TRBJ2-7; TRBD1 matches 8 bases. From germline, CDR1 is ENHRY and CDR2 SYGVKD. V lost 0 bases to trimming and J lost 9 bases; unmatched junction nucleotides: 4. CDR3 size: 13 residues. The CDR3 coding sequence is TGTGCCATCAGTGAGTCCCAGGGGGCGCGGCAGTACTTC. Amino acids: CAISESQGARQYF.

The CDR3 DNA follows: TGTGCCAGCAGTTTCCCCCTGGGGCAGGGAGATACGCAGTATTTT. This translates into CASSFPLGQGDTQYF. The genes are TRBV28 and TRBJ2-3; tentatively, D is TRBD1 (5 bases). CDR1 MDHEN and CDR2 SYDVKM come from the germline V gene. The CDR3 has 15 residues. The V gene lost 3 bases and the J gene lost 5 bases, with 15 bases spanning the gap.

Note on this clonotype: An end of the junction does not agree with germline; a read error may underlie this. The chain links TRBV11-2 to TRBJ2-1; D is unclear. The CDR3 runs to 13 residues. The germline gives CDR1 SGHAT, CDR2 FQNNGV. The CDR3 DNA reads as TGTGCCAGCAGCTTTGCACGGAACAATGGGCAGTTCTTC. Translation gives CASSFARNNGQFF.

This clonotype was picked up a small number of times. The genes are TRBV7-8 and TRBJ2-5; possibly TRBD1 or TRBD2 for D (5 bases each). The V gene lost 5 bases and the J gene lost 4 bases, with 20 bases spanning the gap. CDR3 length: 16 residues. Germline V gene lookup returns CDR1 SGHVS and CDR2 FQNEAQ. The CDR3: CASSHRRGGMAETQYF. CDR3 sequence (DNA): TGTGCCAGCAGCCACCGCCGTGGGGGTATGGCAGAGACCCAGTACTTC.

The V gene is TRBV2, the J gene TRBJ1-1, with 7 bases identical to TRBD1. Germline loops: CDR1 SNHLY, CDR2 FYNNEI. This CDR3 is built from 14 residues. Trimming removed 4 bases from V and 4 bases from J; junction bases left unmatched: 6. CDR3 nucleotides: TGTGCCAGCAGTGTCGTGACAGGGACCACTGAAGCTTTCTTT. Its protein product is CASSVVTGTTEAFF.

This clonotype was found a few times. CDR3 sequence reads: CASGTEVWANEQYF. The DNA of the CDR3 is TGTGCTAGTGGCACGGAGGTTTGGGCCAACGAGCAGTACTTC. The chain joins TRBV12-5 to TRBJ2-7, with a tentative D call TRBD2 (5 bases). The V gene's germline CDR1 is LGHNT and CDR2 FRNRAP. The germline V and J ends were trimmed by 6 bases and 5 bases, with 17 bases remaining between them. The CDR3 runs to 14 residues.

The genes are TRBV6-5 and TRBJ2-3, with 10 bases matching TRBD2. The CDR3 spans 18 residues. In germline, CDR1 is MNHEY, CDR2 SVGAGI. J gave up 4 bases and V 2 bases, and 12 bases lay outside the gene matches. CDR3 amino acids: CASSYALTSSGGPDTQYF. CDR3 sequence (DNA): TGTGCCAGCAGTTACGCGCTCACGTCTAGCGGGGGACCAGATACGCAGTATTTT.